The 14 T cell receptor beta chains below all came from one sample that was sequenced in a study of Tregs in tolerant kidney transplant recipients. Sequenced by immunoSEQ multiplex PCR; TCRdb stores in-frame clones only, minus some. The profile shows about 110,000 clones, 90% of them singletons. Sequenced material: CD4+ T cells from blood, taken before the transplant. Receptors were obtained from a human donor who received a combined kidney and bone marrow transplant.

The chain employs TRBV4-1 and TRBJ1-4, with 7 bases identical to TRBD1. The length of the CDR3 is 17 residues. Per the germline V gene, CDR1 is MGHRA and CDR2 is YSYEKL. V trimming: 4 bases; J trimming: 3 bases; junction bases outside the gene matches: 11. The CDR3 coding sequence is TGCGCCAGCAGCCCACGGACAGGAGACAGGCCTAATGAAAAACTGTTTTTT. Translation gives CASSPRTGDRPNEKLFF.

The CDR3 loop reads CASSRGTVYQPQHF. CDR3 nucleotide sequence: TGTGCCAGCAGCCGCGGGACAGTATACCAGCCCCAGCATTTT. This chain connects TRBV7-9 to TRBJ1-5; 7 bases fit TRBD1. The V and J ends lost 5 bases and 7 bases, in that order; junction bases with no gene match: 8. CDR1 SEHNR and CDR2 FQNEAQ come from the germline V gene (reference sequence). The CDR3 has 14 amino acids.

The chain uses TRBV21-1 and TRBJ2-7; TRBD2, as called in the table, went unchecked against the DNA. TRBV21-1 is annotated as a pseudogene. The CDR3 is 14 amino acids. CDR3 sequence: CASSSRGTEDEQYF. The CDR3 DNA is TGTGCCAGCAGCAGCCGGGGGACGGAGGACGAGCAGTACTTC.

V and J are TRBV5-6 and TRBJ1-1; 10 positions match TRBD1. From germline, CDR1 is SGHDT and CDR2 YYEEEE. Unmatched junction bases numbered 11, after V lost 1 base and J lost 5 bases. There are 17 residues in the CDR3. The CDR3 DNA reads TGTGCCAGCAGCTTGCTGGGACAGGGGAATTCGGGGACTGAAGCTTTCTTT. It encodes CASSLLGQGNSGTEAFF.

The chain couples TRBV11-2 to TRBJ2-3; TRBD2 agrees at 14 bases. Germline-derived CDR1 and CDR2 are SGHAT and FQNNGV. V shed 5 bases, J shed 6 bases, and the junction held 7 bases outside the gene matches. The CDR3 totals 16 residues. CDR3 coding DNA: TGTGCCAGCAGCGCCCGACTAGCGGGGGGGATCGATACGCAGTATTTT. Protein: CASSARLAGGIDTQYF.

V usage is TRBV4-1 and J usage is TRBJ2-5; perhaps TRBD1 as D (5 bases). CDR3 length: 15 amino acids. Trimming removed 1 base from V and 2 bases from J, with 11 bases in between. Germline CDR1 and CDR2: MGHRA and YSYEKL. CDR3 DNA sequence: TGCGCCAGCAGCCAAGTTCAGGGATGGCAAGAGACCCAGTACTTC. This codes for CASSQVQGWQETQYF.

This chain joins TRBV7-9 and TRBJ2-2, with 7 bases fitting TRBD2. Germline CDR1 is SEHNR and CDR2 is FQNEAQ (reference sequence). This CDR3 has 13 residues. The trim removed 5 bases at V and 4 bases at J, leaving 1 base unmatched. The CDR3 bases are TGTGCCAGCAGCGGGAGGGGCACCGGGGAGCTGTTTTTT. Its translation is CASSGRGTGELFF.

The CDR3 region has the DNA TGTGCCAGCAGTGCGACAGGGGAAGACACTGAAGCTTTCTTT. It translates to CASSATGEDTEAFF. This sequence joins TRBV6-4 and TRBJ1-1; 8 nucleotides align to TRBD1. Germline-derived CDR1 and CDR2 are MRHNA and SNTAGT. This CDR3 region has 14 residues. V dropped 4 bases and J dropped 3; count of bases not matched to a gene: 4.

The chain links TRBV28 to TRBJ2-7; 9 bases agree with TRBD1. Germline CDR1 is MDHEN and CDR2 is SYDVKM. The CDR3 runs 16 residues. Trimming removed 6 bases from V and 5 bases from J; junction bases left unmatched: 14. CDR3 coding DNA: TGTGCCAGCAGCTCGGGCCCCGGGACAGGGAGACACGAGCAGTACTTC. Translating it yields CASSSGPGTGRHEQYF.

This chain uses TRBV7-2 with TRBJ2-7, with 8 bases fitting TRBD1. Germline V gene data show CDR1 as SGHTA and CDR2 as FQGNSA. This CDR3 is 15 amino acids long. Trimming took 1 base from V and 2 from J; bases not matched to a gene: 4. The CDR3 DNA is TGTGCCAGCAGCTTAGGACAGGGGACAACCTACGAGCAGTACTTC. This encodes CASSLGQGTTYEQYF.

This clone came up once. This chain uses TRBV7-9 with TRBJ2-3; D call uncertain. Germline V gene sequence: CDR1 SEHNR, CDR2 FQNEAQ (reference sequence). The V end lost 4 bases, the J end lost 0 bases, and 8 bases lay between the germline ends. This CDR3 comprises 14 residues. CDR3 residues: CASSSTRSTDTQYF. The CDR3 nucleotides read TGTGCCAGCAGCTCGACAAGGAGCACAGATACGCAGTATTTT.

This clone was seen only once. The chain couples TRBV13 to TRBJ2-1; the match to TRBD1 covers 8 bases. Per germline, CDR1 PRHDT and CDR2 FYEKMQ (reference sequence). The V gene end was trimmed by 0 bases and the J gene end by 5 bases; junction bases not matched to a gene: 3. CDR3 length: 15 residues. The CDR3 spells CASSLGDRVHNEQFF. DNA of the CDR3: TGTGCCAGCAGCTTAGGGGACAGGGTGCACAATGAGCAGTTCTTC.

The V gene is TRBV5-1, the J gene TRBJ1-1; tentative D call: TRBD1 (5 bases). Germline loops: CDR1 SGHRS, CDR2 YFSETQ. Trimming cost V 3 bases and J 1 base, with 16 bases left between them. There are 16 residues in the CDR3. CDR3: CASSSNPRGTNTEAFF. The DNA of the CDR3 is TGCGCCAGCAGCTCCAACCCAAGGGGCACGAACACTGAAGCTTTCTTT.

CDR3 sequence reads: CASSKARGRGETQYF. The DNA for the CDR3 is TGTGCCAGCAGCAAGGCGCGGGGGCGAGGAGAGACCCAGTACTTC. This sequence joins TRBV27 and TRBJ2-5, with a possible D match to TRBD2 (7 bases). The CDR3 spans 15 residues. Looked up from germline, CDR1 is MNHEY and CDR2 is SMNVEV (reference sequence). The germline V and J ends were trimmed by 6 bases and 4 bases, with 18 bases remaining between them.